These T cell receptor beta chains were read from a single sample in a study of CD8 T cells in ankylosing spondylitis. One entry per CDR3 protein results from TCRdb running MiXCR on the 5' RACE reads. Counted here are 470,000 or so distinct CDR3 sequences, roughly a quarter occurring once; the ten biggest clones make up roughly 1%. Specimen: blood, either unsorted or a sorted T cell fraction (not recorded which). The receptors were sampled from a male donor with ankylosing spondylitis. CDR3s include the opening cysteine and the closing phenylalanine or tryptophan. The order of the fields is clone size, D gene, J gene, V gene, CDR3 DNA, CDR3 protein. The D gene is left open where the match is weak. Some rows have no size entry. The others give once, few or many, or a class for an expanded clone.

size: -
D: -
J: TRBJ1-5
V: TRBV12-3/TRBV12-4
DNA: TGTGCCAGCAGCCCCACTGCAAATAATCAGCCCCAGCATTTT
CDR3: CASSPTANNQPQHF

size: once
D: -
J: TRBJ2-1
V: TRBV27
DNA: TGTGCCAGCTACCCTCCCGGGGCGGGGACCTACAATGAGCAGTTCTTC
CDR3: CASYPPGAGTYNEQFF

size: -
D: -
J: TRBJ2-1
V: TRBV29-1
DNA: TGCAGCGTTGGGCATAATGAGCAGTTCTTC
CDR3: CSVGHNEQFF

size: few
D: TRBD1
J: TRBJ1-5
V: TRBV12-3/TRBV12-4
DNA: TGTGCCAGCAGCCGGGACAGGGGGAGCAATCAGCCCCAGCATTTT
CDR3: CASSRDRGSNQPQHF

size: -
D: -
J: TRBJ2-3
V: TRBV13
DNA: TGTGCCAGCGGACTATCTGGATCAGATACGCAGTATTTT
CDR3: CASGLSGSDTQYF

size: -
D: TRBD2
J: TRBJ2-5
V: TRBV20-1
DNA: TGCAGTGCTAGAGTGTTACTAGCGGGAGGTGGCCAGTACTTC
CDR3: CSARVLLAGGGQYF

size: -
D: TRBD2
J: TRBJ2-1
V: TRBV12-3/TRBV12-4
DNA: TGTGCCAGCAATCCAGCCCCTAAGCGGGAGGGCCCGGATGAGCAGTTCTTC
CDR3: CASNPAPKREGPDEQFF

size: few
D: -
J: TRBJ2-4
V: TRBV5-1
DNA: TGCGCCAGCAGCTTGGGGGATCTCGCCAAAAACATTCAGTACTTC
CDR3: CASSLGDLAKNIQYF

size: -
D: -
J: TRBJ1-1
V: TRBV3-1
DNA: TGTGCCAGCAGCCAAGCAGCCTGGGACACTGAAGCTTTCTTT
CDR3: CASSQAAWDTEAFF

size: -
D: -
J: TRBJ1-5
V: TRBV12-3/TRBV12-4
DNA: TGTGCCAGCAGCTTACGGGCAGGGGTCGGGCCCCAGCATTTT
CDR3: CASSLRAGVGPQHF

size: -
D: -
J: TRBJ1-2
V: TRBV6-1
DNA: TGTGCCAGCAGTAGGGCCCGCTACACCTTC
CDR3: CASSRARYTF

size: -
D: -
J: TRBJ1-1
V: TRBV5-1
DNA: TGCGCCAGTAGGACGGATATCAACACTGAAGCTTTCTTT
CDR3: CASRTDINTEAFF

size: -
D: -
J: TRBJ1-1
V: TRBV6-1
DNA: TGTGCCAGCACCCCCTTGGGGGGCGCGGGTAGGACTGAAGCTTTCTTT
CDR3: CASTPLGGAGRTEAFF

size: -
D: -
J: TRBJ2-5
V: TRBV24-1
DNA: TGTGCCACCAGTGATCCAGGGCTAGAGACCCAGTACTTC
CDR3: CATSDPGLETQYF

size: many
D: TRBD1
J: TRBJ1-1
V: TRBV5-1
DNA: TGCGCCAGCAGCTTTGACAGGGACACTGAAGCTTTCTTT
CDR3: CASSFDRDTEAFF

size: few
D: -
J: TRBJ1-5
V: TRBV3-1
DNA: TGTGCCAGCAGCCAGGACGTCGGGAATAGCAATCAGCCCCAGCATTTT
CDR3: CASSQDVGNSNQPQHF

size: many
D: -
J: TRBJ2-1
V: TRBV12-3/TRBV12-4
DNA: TGTGCCAGCAGTTTAGATCTCGGCCTAGGGGGGAACAATGAGCAGTTCTTC
CDR3: CASSLDLGLGGNNEQFF

size: few
D: TRBD1
J: TRBJ1-6
V: TRBV5-1
DNA: TGCGCCAGCAGCTTGGATTCAGGGGGTCGGAATTCACCCCTCCACTTT
CDR3: CASSLDSGGRNSPLHF